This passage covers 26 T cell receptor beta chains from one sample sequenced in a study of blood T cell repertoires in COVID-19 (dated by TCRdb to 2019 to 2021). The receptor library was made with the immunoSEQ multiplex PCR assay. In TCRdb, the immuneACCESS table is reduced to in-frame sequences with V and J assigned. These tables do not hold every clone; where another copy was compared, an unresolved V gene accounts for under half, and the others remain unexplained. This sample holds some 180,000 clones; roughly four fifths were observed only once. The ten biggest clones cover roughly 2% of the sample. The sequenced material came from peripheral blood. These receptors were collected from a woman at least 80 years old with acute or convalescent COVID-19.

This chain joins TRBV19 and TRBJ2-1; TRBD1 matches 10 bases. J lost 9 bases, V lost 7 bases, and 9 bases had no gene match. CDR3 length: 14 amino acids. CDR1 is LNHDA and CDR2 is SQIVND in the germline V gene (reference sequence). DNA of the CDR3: TGTGCCAGTACTCGGGACAGGGGTTTAGGTGAGCAGTTCTTC. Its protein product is CASTRDRGLGEQFF. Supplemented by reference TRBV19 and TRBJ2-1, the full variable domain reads DGGITQSPKYLFRKEGQNVTLSCEQNLNHDAMYWYRQDPGQGLRLIYYSQIVNDFQKGDIAEGYSVSREKKESFPLTVTSAQKNPTAFYLCASTRDRGLGEQFFGPGTRLTVL.

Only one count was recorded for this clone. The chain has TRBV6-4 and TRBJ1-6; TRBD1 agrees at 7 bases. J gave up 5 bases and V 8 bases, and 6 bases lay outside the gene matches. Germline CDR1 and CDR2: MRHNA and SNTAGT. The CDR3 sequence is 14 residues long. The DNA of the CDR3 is TGTGCCAGCCGTACCGGGACAGATAATTCACCCCTCCACTTT. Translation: CASRTGTDNSPLHF.

In DNA form, the CDR3 reads TGTGCCAGCAGTCCATGGGACAGGGTGTCTCAGCCCCAGCATTTT. This codes for CASSPWDRVSQPQHF. The chain combines TRBV28 with TRBJ1-5, with 9 positions matching TRBD1. Germline trimming cut 5 bases from V and 6 bases from J; bases unmatched to any gene: 8. The CDR3 is 15 residues long. Germline V gene lookup returns CDR1 MDHEN and CDR2 SYDVKM.

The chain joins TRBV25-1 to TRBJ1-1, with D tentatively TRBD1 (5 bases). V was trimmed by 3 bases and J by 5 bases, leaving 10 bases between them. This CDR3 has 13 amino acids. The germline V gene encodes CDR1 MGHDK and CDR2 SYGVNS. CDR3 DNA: TGTGCCAGCAGTGATCGGAGGGGAACTGAAGCTTTCTTT. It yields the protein CASSDRRGTEAFF.

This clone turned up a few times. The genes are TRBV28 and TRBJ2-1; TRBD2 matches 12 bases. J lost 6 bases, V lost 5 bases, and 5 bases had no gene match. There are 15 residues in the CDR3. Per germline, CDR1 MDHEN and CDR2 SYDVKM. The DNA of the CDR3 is TGTGCCAGCAGTCTAGCGGGGGGGCCTCTCAATGAGCAGTTCTTC. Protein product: CASSLAGGPLNEQFF.

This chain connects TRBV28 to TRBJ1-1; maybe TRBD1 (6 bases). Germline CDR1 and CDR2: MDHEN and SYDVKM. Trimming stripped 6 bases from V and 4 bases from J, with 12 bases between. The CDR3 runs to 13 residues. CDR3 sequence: CASRGRRGTEAFF. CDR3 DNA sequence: TGTGCCAGCAGGGGGCGCAGGGGCACTGAAGCTTTCTTT.

CDR3 in amino acids: CAWSVKRDTEAFF. The CDR3 DNA reads as TGTGCCTGGAGTGTCAAACGGGACACTGAAGCTTTCTTT. The chain links TRBV30 to TRBJ1-1; D remains ambiguous. Germline V gene sequence: CDR1 GTSNPN, CDR2 SVGIG (reference sequence). The CDR3 is 13 residues long. Trimming removed 0 bases at V and 3 bases at J, with 8 bases between.

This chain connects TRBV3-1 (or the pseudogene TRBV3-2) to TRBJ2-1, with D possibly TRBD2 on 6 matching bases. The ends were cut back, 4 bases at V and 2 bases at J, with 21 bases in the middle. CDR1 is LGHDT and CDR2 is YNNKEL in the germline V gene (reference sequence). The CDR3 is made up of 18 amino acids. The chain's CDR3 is CASSLSEGRGSPYNEQFF. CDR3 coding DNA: TGTGCCAGCAGCCTCTCCGAGGGGCGGGGATCTCCCTACAATGAGCAGTTCTTC.

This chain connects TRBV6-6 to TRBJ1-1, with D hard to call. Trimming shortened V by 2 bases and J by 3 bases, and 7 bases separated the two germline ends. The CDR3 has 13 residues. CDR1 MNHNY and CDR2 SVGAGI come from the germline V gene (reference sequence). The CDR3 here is CASSYESHTEAFF. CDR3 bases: TGTGCCAGCAGTTACGAGTCCCACACTGAAGCTTTCTTT.

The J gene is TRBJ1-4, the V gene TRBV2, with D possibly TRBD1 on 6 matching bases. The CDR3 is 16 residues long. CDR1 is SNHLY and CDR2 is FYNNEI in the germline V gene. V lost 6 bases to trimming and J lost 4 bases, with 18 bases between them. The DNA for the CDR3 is TGTGCCAGCAGGCCCTGGACAGTGGACCTTAATGAAAAACTGTTTTTT. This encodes CASRPWTVDLNEKLFF.

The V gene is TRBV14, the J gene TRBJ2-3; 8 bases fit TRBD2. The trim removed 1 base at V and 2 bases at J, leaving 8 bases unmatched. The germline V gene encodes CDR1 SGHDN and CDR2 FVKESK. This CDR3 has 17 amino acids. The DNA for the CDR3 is TGTGCCAGCAGCCAAGCGGGACTAGAGACATACACAGATACGCAGTATTTT. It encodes CASSQAGLETYTDTQYF.

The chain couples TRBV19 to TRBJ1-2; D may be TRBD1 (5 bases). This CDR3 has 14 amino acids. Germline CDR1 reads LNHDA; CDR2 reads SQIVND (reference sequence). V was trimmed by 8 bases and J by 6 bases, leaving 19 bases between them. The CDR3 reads CASWRRDSLNGYTF. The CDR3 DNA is TGTGCCAGTTGGAGGCGGGACTCGCTAAATGGCTACACCTTC.

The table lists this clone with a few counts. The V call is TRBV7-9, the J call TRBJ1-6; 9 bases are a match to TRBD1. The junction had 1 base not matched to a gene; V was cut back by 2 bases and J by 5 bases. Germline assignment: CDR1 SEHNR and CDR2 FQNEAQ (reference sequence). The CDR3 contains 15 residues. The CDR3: CASSLRTGDNSPLHF. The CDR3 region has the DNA TGTGCCAGCAGCTTACGGACAGGGGATAATTCACCCCTCCACTTT. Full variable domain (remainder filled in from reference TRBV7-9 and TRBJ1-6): DTGVSQNPRHKITKRGQNVTFRCDPISEHNRLYWYRQTLGQGPEFLTYFQNEAQLEKSRLLSDRFSAERPKGSFSTLEIQRTEQGDSAMYLCASSLRTGDNSPLHFGNGTRLTVT.

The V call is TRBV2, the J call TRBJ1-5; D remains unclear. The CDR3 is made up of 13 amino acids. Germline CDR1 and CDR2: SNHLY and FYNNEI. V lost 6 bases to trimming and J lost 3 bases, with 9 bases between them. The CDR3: CASRQDYNQPQHF. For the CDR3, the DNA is TGTGCCAGCAGGCAGGATTACAATCAGCCCCAGCATTTT. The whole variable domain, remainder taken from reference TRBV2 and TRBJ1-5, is EPEVTQTPSHQVTQMGQEVILRCVPISNHLYFYWYRQILGQKVEFLVSFYNNEISEKSEIFDDQFSVERPDGSNFTLKIRSTKLEDSAMYFCASRQDYNQPQHFGDGTRLSIL.

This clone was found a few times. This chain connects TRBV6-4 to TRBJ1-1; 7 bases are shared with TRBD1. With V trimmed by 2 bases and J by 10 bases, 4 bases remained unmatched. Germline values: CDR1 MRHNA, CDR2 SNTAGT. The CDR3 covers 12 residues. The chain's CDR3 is CASSDRGRRAFF. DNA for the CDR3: TGTGCCAGCAGTGACAGGGGGCGCCGAGCTTTCTTT.

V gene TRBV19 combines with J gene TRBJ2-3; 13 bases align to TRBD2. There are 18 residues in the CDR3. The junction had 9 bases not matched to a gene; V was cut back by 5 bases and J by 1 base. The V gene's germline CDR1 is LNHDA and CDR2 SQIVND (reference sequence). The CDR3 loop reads CASSGGLAGTSGTDTQYF. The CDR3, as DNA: TGTGCCAGTAGTGGGGGACTAGCGGGGACCTCTGGCACAGATACGCAGTATTTT.

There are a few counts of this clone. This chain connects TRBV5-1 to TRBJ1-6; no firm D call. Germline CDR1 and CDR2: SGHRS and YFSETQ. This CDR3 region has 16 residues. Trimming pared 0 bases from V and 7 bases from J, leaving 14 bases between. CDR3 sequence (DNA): TGCGCCAGCAGCTTGGGTTCTCGGTCCCGGAATTCACCCCTCCACTTT. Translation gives CASSLGSRSRNSPLHF.

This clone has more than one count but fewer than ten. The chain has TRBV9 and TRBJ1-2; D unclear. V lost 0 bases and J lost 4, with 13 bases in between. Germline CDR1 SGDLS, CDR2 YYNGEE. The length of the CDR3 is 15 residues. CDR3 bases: TGTGCCAGCAGCGTAGGGAGGGAATGGGGCTATGGCTACACCTTC. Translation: CASSVGREWGYGYTF.

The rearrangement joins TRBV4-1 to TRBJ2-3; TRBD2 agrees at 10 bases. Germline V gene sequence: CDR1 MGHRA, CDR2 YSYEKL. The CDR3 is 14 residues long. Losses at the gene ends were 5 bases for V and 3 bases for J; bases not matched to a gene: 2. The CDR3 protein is CASSLAGGTDTQYF. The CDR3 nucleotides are TGCGCCAGCAGCTTAGCGGGGGGTACAGATACGCAGTATTTT.

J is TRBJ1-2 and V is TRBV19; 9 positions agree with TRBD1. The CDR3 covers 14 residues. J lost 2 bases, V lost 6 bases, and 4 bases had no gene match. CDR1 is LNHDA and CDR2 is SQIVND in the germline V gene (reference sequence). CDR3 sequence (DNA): TGTGCCAGTAGCACCGGGACAGGGAACTATGGCTACACCTTC. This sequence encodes CASSTGTGNYGYTF.

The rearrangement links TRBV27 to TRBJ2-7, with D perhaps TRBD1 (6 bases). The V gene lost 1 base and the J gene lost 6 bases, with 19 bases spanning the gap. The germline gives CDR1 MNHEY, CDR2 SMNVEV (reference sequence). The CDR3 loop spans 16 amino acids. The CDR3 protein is CASSLFGQNRAAEQYF. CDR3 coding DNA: TGTGCCAGCAGTTTATTCGGACAAAACAGGGCAGCCGAGCAGTACTTC.

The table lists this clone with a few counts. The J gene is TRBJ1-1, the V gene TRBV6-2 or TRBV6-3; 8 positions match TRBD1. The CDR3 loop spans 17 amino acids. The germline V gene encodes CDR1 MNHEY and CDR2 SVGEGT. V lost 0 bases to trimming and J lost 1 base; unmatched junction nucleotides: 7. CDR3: CASSYSSRGLTNTEAFF. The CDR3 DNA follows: TGTGCCAGCAGTTACTCGTCCAGGGGGCTAACGAACACTGAAGCTTTCTTT.

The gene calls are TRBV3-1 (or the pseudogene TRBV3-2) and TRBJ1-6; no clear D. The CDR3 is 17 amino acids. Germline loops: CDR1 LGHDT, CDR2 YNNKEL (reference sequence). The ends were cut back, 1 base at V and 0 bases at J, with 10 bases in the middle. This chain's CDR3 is CASSQGTFSSYNSPLHF. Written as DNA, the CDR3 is TGTGCCAGCAGCCAAGGGACTTTCAGCTCCTATAATTCACCCCTCCACTTT.

This chain's CDR3 is CASSYSTGYGYTF. CDR3 nucleotide sequence: TGTGCCAGCAGTTACTCAACAGGGTATGGCTACACCTTC. The chain recombines TRBV6-5 with TRBJ1-2, with TRBD1 as a possible D gene (6 bases). Deletions cut 0 bases from V and 5 bases from J, with 7 bases between. The germline V gene encodes CDR1 MNHEY and CDR2 SVGAGI. This CDR3 contains 13 residues.

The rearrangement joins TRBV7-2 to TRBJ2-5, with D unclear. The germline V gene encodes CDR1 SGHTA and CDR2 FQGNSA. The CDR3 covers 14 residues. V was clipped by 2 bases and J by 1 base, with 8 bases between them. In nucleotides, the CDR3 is TGTGCCAGCAGCTTAAGCCCGGTCCAAGAGACCCAGTACTTC. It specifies CASSLSPVQETQYF.

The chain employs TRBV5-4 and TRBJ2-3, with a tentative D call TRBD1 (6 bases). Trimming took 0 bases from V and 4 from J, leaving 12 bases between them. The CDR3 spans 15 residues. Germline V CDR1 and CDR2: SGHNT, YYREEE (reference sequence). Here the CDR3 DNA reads TGTGCCAGCAGCTTGGAGGCAGGGGTCGCAGATACGCAGTATTTT. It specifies CASSLEAGVADTQYF.